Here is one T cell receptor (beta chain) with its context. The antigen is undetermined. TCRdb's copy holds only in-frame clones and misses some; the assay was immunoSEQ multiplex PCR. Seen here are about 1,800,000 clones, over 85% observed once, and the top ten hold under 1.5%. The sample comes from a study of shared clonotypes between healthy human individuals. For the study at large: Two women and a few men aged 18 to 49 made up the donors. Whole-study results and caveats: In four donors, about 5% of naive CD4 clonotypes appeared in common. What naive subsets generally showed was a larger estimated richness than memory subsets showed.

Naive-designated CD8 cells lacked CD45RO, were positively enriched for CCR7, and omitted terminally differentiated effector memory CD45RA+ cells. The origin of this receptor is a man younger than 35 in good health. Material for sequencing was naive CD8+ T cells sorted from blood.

The CDR3 is CASSYSQINEQFF. In nucleotides, the CDR3 is TGTGCCAGCAGTTACTCCCAGATCAATGAGCAGTTCTTC. The rearrangement joins TRBV6-5 to TRBJ2-1; D remains unclear. This CDR3 comprises 13 residues. Looked up from germline, CDR1 is MNHEY and CDR2 is SVGAGI. Trimming took 0 bases from V and 6 from J, leaving 6 bases between them.